What follows are 23 T cell receptor beta chains derived from one specimen sequenced in a study of siplizumab effects on memory and regulatory T cells. Sequencing was performed with immunoSEQ multiplex PCR; in TCRdb, only in-frame clones are kept and a portion is missing. In the table there are about 46,000 clones, nearly 95% of which are singletons. Sequencing was performed on CD8+ T cells sorted from blood. The receptors stem from a human donor in good health.

The V call is TRBV7-9, the J call TRBJ1-4; D gene ambiguous. The CDR3 is 12 residues long. Trimming removed 5 bases from V and 4 bases from J, with 5 bases in between. Germline V gene data show CDR1 as SEHNR and CDR2 as FQNEAQ (reference sequence). As DNA, the CDR3 is TGTGCCAGCAGCCCCTATAATGAAAAACTGTTTTTT. This codes for CASSPYNEKLFF.

The V call is TRBV7-2, the J call TRBJ1-5; 10 bases align to TRBD1. Germline V lookup: CDR1 SGHTA, CDR2 FQGNSA. After removal of 4 bases from V and 6 bases from J, the junction contained 6 bases not matched to a gene. The CDR3 totals 15 residues. The CDR3 loop reads CASSSTGGTGQPQHF. DNA of the CDR3: TGTGCCAGCAGCTCGACAGGGGGCACGGGTCAGCCCCAGCATTTT.

V is TRBV28 and J is TRBJ2-2, with D possibly being TRBD2 (5 bases). V lost 4 bases, J lost 6 bases, and 21 bases lay in between. The V gene's germline CDR1 is MDHEN and CDR2 SYDVKM. This CDR3 spans 17 amino acids. The CDR3 here is CASSSLVAPETSGELFF. The DNA for the CDR3 is TGTGCCAGCAGTTCTTTGGTAGCGCCAGAAACATCCGGGGAGCTGTTTTTT.

The rearrangement links TRBV15 to TRBJ2-1, with TRBD2 matching over 7 bases. Trimming removed 11 bases from V and 5 bases from J; junction bases left unmatched: 12. Per the germline V gene, CDR1 is LNHNV and CDR2 is YYDKDF (reference sequence). CDR3 length equals 14 residues. DNA for the CDR3: TGTGCCTCCGCTTCTGGCCTAGCGGACAATGAGCAGTTCTTC. It codes for CASASGLADNEQFF.

The chain links TRBV6-1 to TRBJ2-7; TRBD2 agrees at 10 bases. This CDR3 has 14 amino acids. CDR1 and CDR2 from the germline V gene are MNHNS and SASEGT. The trim removed 8 bases at V and 3 bases at J, leaving 7 bases unmatched. CDR3 DNA sequence: TGTGCCAGCCCAGCGGGAGGGCCTGTCTACGAGCAGTACTTC. Protein: CASPAGGPVYEQYF.

The sample holds one count of this clone. This chain joins TRBV2 and TRBJ1-3, with D maybe TRBD1 (6 bases). This CDR3 region has 17 residues. V was clipped by 6 bases and J by 1 base, with 19 bases between them. Per germline, CDR1 SNHLY and CDR2 FYNNEI. CDR3 in amino acids: CASRSGADSYSGNTIYF. Written as DNA, the CDR3 is TGTGCCAGCAGGTCGGGGGCGGATTCTTATTCTGGAAACACCATATATTTT.

The CDR3 DNA reads as TGTGCCAGCAGTACACTGAGGGGCTACGAGCAGTACTTC. It encodes CASSTLRGYEQYF. The rearrangement joins TRBV2 to TRBJ2-7; D possibly matches TRBD1 or TRBD2 (5 bases each). The germline gives CDR1 SNHLY, CDR2 FYNNEI. Trimming removed 5 bases at V and 3 bases at J, with 11 bases between. This CDR3 has 13 amino acids.

V usage is TRBV29-1 and J usage is TRBJ2-1; unclear D gene. Per germline, CDR1 SQVTM and CDR2 ANQGSEA. Trimming took 2 bases from V and 3 from J, leaving 8 bases between them. The length of the CDR3 is 13 residues. The CDR3 loop is CSVEWYGYNEQFF. For the CDR3, the DNA is TGCAGCGTTGAATGGTACGGCTACAATGAGCAGTTCTTC.

The genes are TRBV4-1 and TRBJ1-1; 8 nucleotides line up with TRBD1. Germline V CDR1 and CDR2: MGHRA, YSYEKL. The CDR3 spans 15 residues. The V and J ends lost 4 bases and 7 bases, in that order; junction bases with no gene match: 11. Here the CDR3 reads CASSPTPGGALEAFF. The DNA of the CDR3 is TGCGCCAGCAGCCCGACCCCAGGGGGCGCACTTGAAGCTTTCTTT.

The chain combines TRBV28 with TRBJ2-1; D possibly matches TRBD1 or TRBD2 (5 bases each). The length of the CDR3 is 15 residues. V was pared by 2 bases and J by 4 bases, with 12 bases between. Germline V gene data show CDR1 as MDHEN and CDR2 as SYDVKM. The CDR3 nucleotides are TGTGCCAGCAGTTTAGGTGTGGGGGAATACAATGAGCAGTTCTTC. Translating gives CASSLGVGEYNEQFF.

The sample holds a few counts of this clone. The CDR3 loop reads CASSRAEQETQYF. The CDR3 DNA reads as TGTGCCAGCAGCAGGGCAGAGCAAGAGACCCAGTACTTC. The chain employs TRBV9 and TRBJ2-5; D remains ambiguous. Germline V gene lookup returns CDR1 SGDLS and CDR2 YYNGEE. V was shortened by 4 bases and J by 2 bases, with 9 bases between the two germline ends. The CDR3 is made up of 13 amino acids.

This chain links TRBV4-2 with TRBJ1-1; perhaps TRBD1 as D (5 bases). Germline CDR1 is LGHNA and CDR2 is YNFKEQ. V was trimmed by 0 bases and J by 10 bases, leaving 18 bases between them. This CDR3 has 15 amino acids. The CDR3 loop reads CASSQDPGTIAGAFF. CDR3 coding DNA: TGTGCCAGCAGCCAAGATCCAGGGACGATCGCGGGAGCTTTCTTT.

This chain uses TRBV6-9 with TRBJ2-6; no reliable D call. Trimming removed 6 bases at V and 5 bases at J, with 23 bases between. This CDR3 has 18 amino acids. Germline assignment: CDR1 MNHGY and CDR2 SVAAGI. The CDR3: CASSASRLRQSRANVLTF. CDR3 sequence (DNA): TGTGCCAGCAGCGCCAGCCGCTTACGACAAAGTCGGGCCAACGTCCTGACTTTC.

V usage is TRBV5-4 and J usage is TRBJ2-6; D is uncertain. This CDR3 region has 15 residues. Trimming removed 6 bases from V and 5 bases from J, with 15 bases in between. The germline CDR1 and CDR2 sequences are SGHNT and YYREEE (reference sequence). The CDR3 protein is CASITRQSRANVLTF. CDR3 coding DNA: TGTGCCAGCATTACCAGACAAAGTCGGGCCAACGTCCTGACTTTC.

This clone was observed once. The J gene is TRBJ2-7, the V gene TRBV4-1; no definite D call. CDR3 length: 13 amino acids. Trimming stripped 3 bases from V and 1 base from J, with 7 bases between. The V gene's germline CDR1 is MGHRA and CDR2 YSYEKL. The CDR3 loop reads CASSQHRSYEQYF. The CDR3 region has the DNA TGCGCCAGCAGCCAGCATCGGTCCTACGAGCAGTACTTC.

The rearrangement joins TRBV11-2 to TRBJ2-1, with 11 bases matching TRBD2. The CDR3 has 15 amino acids. Germline CDR1 and CDR2: SGHAT and FQNNGV. The V segment lost 5 bases and the J segment 8 bases; nucleotides outside the gene matches: 8. CDR3 loop: CASSQDLAGGYEQFF. CDR3 bases: TGTGCCAGCAGCCAAGACCTAGCGGGAGGTTATGAGCAGTTCTTC. Complete variable domain (other parts from reference TRBV11-2 and TRBJ2-1): EAGVAQSPRYKIIEKRQSVAFWCNPISGHATLYWYQQILGQGPKLLIQFQNNGVVDDSQLPKDRFSAERLKGVDSTLKIQPAKLEDSAVYLCASSQDLAGGYEQFFGPGTRLTVL.

The rearrangement uses TRBV9 and TRBJ1-1, with no clear D. The germline V and J ends were trimmed by 0 bases and 8 bases, with 14 bases remaining between them. CDR3 length: 14 residues. Germline V lookup: CDR1 SGDLS, CDR2 YYNGEE. The CDR3 nucleotides are TGTGCCAGCAGCGTAGGGCTGGGTCCAATCGAAGCTTTCTTT. Translated: CASSVGLGPIEAFF. The variable domain in full, completed from reference TRBV9 and TRBJ1-1, reads DSGVTQTPKHLITATGQRVTLRCSPRSGDLSVYWYQQSLDQGLQFLIQYYNGEERAKGNILERFSAQQFPDLHSELNLSSLELGDSALYFCASSVGLGPIEAFFGQGTRLTVV.

The genes are TRBV27 and TRBJ2-3; D may correspond to TRBD1 or TRBD2 (5 bases each). With 5 bases removed from V and 1 base from J, the gap between germline ends came to 10 bases. The germline V gene has CDR1 MNHEY and CDR2 SMNVEV (reference sequence). The CDR3 has 14 residues. The CDR3 DNA follows: TGTGCCAGCAGTAGGCAGGGACGCACAGATACGCAGTATTTT. Amino acid sequence: CASSRQGRTDTQYF.

The chain uses TRBV15 and TRBJ2-3; 13 bases agree with TRBD2. The trim removed 1 base at V and 4 bases at J, leaving 5 bases unmatched. Germline V gives CDR1 LNHNV, CDR2 YYDKDF (reference sequence). The CDR3 runs to 17 residues. The CDR3 sequence is CATSRGTSGSWADTQYF. CDR3 in DNA: TGTGCCACCAGCAGAGGGACTAGCGGGAGTTGGGCAGATACGCAGTATTTT. The full variable domain, completed using reference TRBV15 and TRBJ2-3, is DAMVIQNPRYQVTQFGKPVTLSCSQTLNHNVMYWYQQKSSQAPKLLFHYYDKDFNNEADTPDNFQSRRPNTSFCFLDIRSPGLGDTAMYLCATSRGTSGSWADTQYFGPGTRLTVL.

V and J are TRBV7-9 and TRBJ2-1; 7 positions agree with TRBD1. Germline V gene sequence: CDR1 SEHNR, CDR2 FQNEAQ (reference sequence). The CDR3 is made up of 16 amino acids. V lost 2 bases and J lost 6; bases outside the gene matches: 10. The DNA of the CDR3 is TGTGCCAGCAGCTTAAGAGGGACAGAGGGTCGCAATGAGCAGTTCTTC. This gives the protein CASSLRGTEGRNEQFF.

The chain links TRBV28 to TRBJ1-2, with 7 bases identical to TRBD1. The CDR3 loop spans 15 amino acids. Germline assignment: CDR1 MDHEN and CDR2 SYDVKM. With 6 bases clipped from V and 8 bases from J, the junction kept 15 bases outside the gene matches. Written as DNA, the CDR3 is TGTGCCAGCAGAGCCCACAGGGGTTGGGAACGAGGCTACACCTTC. Encoded protein: CASRAHRGWERGYTF.

The genes are TRBV4-1 and TRBJ1-3, with 7 bases fitting TRBD1. Germline V gives CDR1 MGHRA, CDR2 YSYEKL. With V trimmed by 0 bases and J by 4 bases, 6 bases remained unmatched. CDR3 length equals 16 residues. CDR3 amino acids: CASSQDTGTDGNTIYF. The DNA for the CDR3 is TGCGCCAGCAGCCAAGATACCGGGACAGACGGAAACACCATATATTTT.

The chain links TRBV27 to TRBJ1-2, with TRBD1 matching over 7 bases. J was trimmed by 6 bases and V by 5 bases; bases with no gene match: 9. CDR1 and CDR2 from the germline V gene are MNHEY and SMNVEV (reference sequence). The CDR3 runs to 14 residues. CDR3: CASSLWGQSHGYTF. The CDR3 bases are TGTGCCAGCAGTCTATGGGGACAGAGCCATGGCTACACCTTC.